This TCR beta chain is from a study of T cells in women clearing cervical HPV infection. On the study more broadly: Donors had HPV16-related CIN3 or worse; 2 had invasive cancer. Blood came at first lesion visit for cases, post-clearance for controls. General study findings and limits: CIN3+ cases had significantly higher TCR richness than controls; evenness did not differ.

Comments on this clone: Its cognate antigen is unknown. The missing CDR3 end, 3 residues past where the read stops, is filled in from the germline J gene.

Generated by immunoSEQ multiplex PCR, the TCRdb table keeps only in-frame clones and is missing some. The sample has 31,000 or so clones, and its top ten clones hold approximately 7.5%. V shed 11 bases, J shed 4 bases, and the junction held 13 bases outside the gene matches. Germline loops: CDR1 MDHEN, CDR2 SYDVKM. The CDR3 consists of 14 residues. The sequencing input was blood buffy coat. This chain joins TRBV28 and TRBJ1-2, with 7 bases lining up with TRBD1. This receptor was obtained from a woman aged 18-70 years with a cervical HPV16 infection that either progressed to CIN3+ or cleared (not recorded which). The CDR3 region is CAGRRTGARYGYTF. The CDR3 DNA, read in part, is TGTGCCGGCCGACGCACAGGGGCCCGCTATGGC.